The rows below give T cell receptor beta chains drawn from one sample of a study of quantifying T cell responses using KT2 cells. One entry per CDR3 protein results from TCRdb running MiXCR on the UMI-ligation and nested PCR reads. This table holds around 50,000 distinct CDR3 sequences, roughly 11% found once. Sequencing was carried out using PBMCs spiked with cells of the T cell clone KT2. These receptors came from a human donor. Each CDR3 is given with its conserved first and last residue. The D gene is left open where the match is weak. The size entry is marked missing in some rows and otherwise reads once, few, many or a size class.

many,TRBJ2-3,TRBV28,.,CASFTLSGAGADTQYF,TGTGCCAGCTTTACCCTTTCAGGGGCCGGGGCAGATACGCAGTATTTT
many,TRBJ2-3,TRBV7-8,.,CASSLGVSSMASTDTQYF,TGTGCCAGCAGCTTAGGGGTATCGAGTATGGCTAGCACAGATACGCAGTATTTT
few,TRBJ1-6,TRBV4-1,.,CASTSYEGSGSPLHF,TGCGCCAGCACCTCATACGAGGGTTCCGGGTCACCCCTCCACTTT
many,TRBJ1-5,TRBV12-3/TRBV12-4,.,CASSLGTYSNQPQHF,TGTGCCAGCAGTTTAGGGACTTATAGCAATCAGCCCCAGCATTTT
.,TRBJ2-2,TRBV6-1,TRBD2,CASSSPEGLAGHTGELFF,TGTGCCAGCAGTTCCCCGGAGGGACTAGCGGGACACACCGGGGAGCTGTTTTTT
few,TRBJ1-5,TRBV12-3/TRBV12-4,TRBD1,CASTRQGIGNQPQHF,TGTGCCAGCACCCGACAGGGCATAGGCAATCAGCCCCAGCATTTT
few,TRBJ2-1,TRBV6-1,.,CATGTTHGHNEQFF,TGTGCCACGGGGACCACCCACGGCCACAATGAGCAGTTCTTC
many,TRBJ2-7,TRBV27,TRBD2,CASSPQALAYYEQYF,TGTGCCAGCAGTCCACAGGCACTAGCGTATTACGAGCAGTACTTC
few,TRBJ2-1,TRBV7-2,.,CASSLDVGLGYNEQFF,TGTGCCAGCAGCTTAGACGTCGGGCTCGGGTACAATGAGCAGTTCTTC
.,TRBJ1-2,TRBV6-1,.,CASSELIRNANYGYTF,TGTGCCAGCAGTGAATTGATCCGGAACGCTAACTATGGCTACACCTTC
few,TRBJ2-7,TRBV7-9,.,CASSPSSYEQYF,TGTGCCAGCAGCCCCAGCTCCTACGAGCAGTACTTC
few,TRBJ2-7,TRBV4-1,TRBD1,CASSQEGQVTYEQYF,TGCGCCAGCAGCCAAGAAGGACAGGTAACCTACGAGCAGTACTTC
many,TRBJ2-7,TRBV20-1,TRBD2,CSARAGPHEQYF,TGCAGTGCTCGAGCGGGGCCCCACGAGCAGTACTTC
many,TRBJ2-3,TRBV10-1,TRBD2,CASSGGLAESTDTQYF,TGCGCCAGCAGTGGAGGACTAGCGGAAAGCACAGATACGCAGTATTTT
.,TRBJ1-6,TRBV12-3/TRBV12-4,TRBD1,CASSFSGTGSVGSPLHF,TGTGCCAGCAGTTTTTCCGGGACAGGGTCAGTAGGATCACCCCTCCACTTT
few,TRBJ2-3,TRBV12-5,.,CASGLRPGLADRGGDTQYF,TGTGCTAGTGGTTTGAGGCCGGGACTAGCGGACAGGGGGGGAGATACGCAGTATTTT
few,TRBJ1-6,TRBV7-2,TRBD1,CASSLRGQRGAPYNSPLHF,TGTGCCAGCAGCTTGCGGGGACAGAGGGGCGCCCCCTATAATTCACCCCTCCACTTT
.,TRBJ1-1,TRBV12-3/TRBV12-4,.,CASTRDPIREAGAFF,TGTGCCAGCACCCGGGACCCGATTCGGGAAGCTGGAGCTTTCTTT
few,TRBJ2-1,TRBV19,TRBD1,CASSMRQGVSYNEQFF,TGTGCCAGTAGTATGCGACAGGGGGTTTCCTACAATGAGCAGTTCTTC
.,TRBJ1-1,TRBV4-3,.,CASSQDIGSNTEAFF,TGCGCCAGCAGCCAAGATATTGGGTCCAACACTGAAGCTTTCTTT
few,TRBJ1-6,TRBV3-1,.,CASSQEITGNSPLHF,TGTGCCAGCAGCCAAGAGATAACGGGAAATTCACCCCTCCACTTT
.,TRBJ2-7,TRBV6-6,.,CASSTGRGSAYEQYF,TGTGCCAGCAGTACAGGCAGGGGAAGCGCCTACGAGCAGTACTTC
.,TRBJ2-2,TRBV6-5,TRBD2,CASSYGGLAVNTGELFF,TGTGCCAGCAGTTACGGAGGACTAGCGGTAAACACCGGGGAGCTGTTTTTT
.,TRBJ1-5,TRBV27,.,CASRGTRDPQPQHF,TGTGCCAGCAGGGGGACTAGGGACCCCCAGCCCCAGCATTTT
few,TRBJ2-5,TRBV30,TRBD2,CAWSVRGLAGGSETQYF,TGTGCCTGGAGTGTACGGGGACTAGCGGGGGGTTCAGAGACCCAGTACTTC
.,TRBJ2-6,TRBV29-1,.,CSVRGYSGANVLTF,TGCAGCGTCAGAGGATACTCTGGGGCCAACGTCCTGACTTTC
many,TRBJ2-7,TRBV6-2/TRBV6-3,TRBD2,CASRTPSGRYEQYF,TGTGCCAGCAGGACTCCTAGCGGGAGGTACGAGCAGTACTTC
many,TRBJ2-5,TRBV30,TRBD2,CAWSEGRGKTQYF,TGTGCCTGGAGCGAGGGGAGGGGAAAGACCCAGTACTTC